These 15 T cell receptor beta chains originate from one sample sequenced in a study of blood T cells in healthy people across ages. Alongside a J-beta primer mix, a sample-barcoded 5' primer served in a second PCR lasting roughly 6 to 12 cycles. TCRdb re-analysed the 5' RACE reads in MiXCR, keeping a single row per CDR3 protein. Of about 280,000 distinct CDR3 sequences listed, less than 30% are singletons. Sequencing input: blood. These receptors all stem from a woman aged 70 to 79 in good health.

In this sample, this clonotype turned up many times. CDR3 DNA: TGTGCCACCAGTGATTCACTAGCGGGAGCAGAGACCCAGTACTTC. Encoded protein: CATSDSLAGAETQYF. V usage is TRBV24-1 and J usage is TRBJ2-5, with 11 bases fitting TRBD2. CDR3 length: 15 amino acids. The V and J ends lost 2 bases and 4 bases, in that order; junction bases with no gene match: 2. CDR1 is KGHDR, CDR2 SFDVKD, per germline.

This rearrangement joins TRBV28 to TRBJ2-3; unclear D gene. CDR1 MDHEN and CDR2 SYDVKM come from the germline V gene. Trimming took 5 bases from V and 4 from J, leaving 16 bases between them. This CDR3 contains 15 residues. CDR3 nucleotides: TGTGCCAGCAGTGATAGTGGGGATGGCGCAGATACGCAGTATTTT. The encoded protein is CASSDSGDGADTQYF.

V usage is TRBV6-5 and J usage is TRBJ2-2; tentative D call: TRBD2 (5 bases). The V gene lost 0 bases and the J gene lost 6 bases, with 11 bases spanning the gap. Germline loops: CDR1 MNHEY, CDR2 SVGAGI. CDR3 size: 15 residues. CDR3 region: CASSYSGDKAGELFF. In nucleotides, the CDR3 is TGTGCCAGCAGTTACTCGGGAGACAAGGCCGGGGAGCTGTTTTTT.

The chain links TRBV5-1 to TRBJ2-2; 7 nucleotides align to TRBD2. In germline, CDR1 is SGHRS, CDR2 YFSETQ. The CDR3 extends over 15 amino acids. V dropped 1 base and J dropped 3; count of bases not matched to a gene: 3. CDR3 sequence: CASSLLAGYTGELFF. The CDR3 DNA reads TGCGCCAGCAGCTTGTTAGCGGGTTACACCGGGGAGCTGTTTTTT.

The rearrangement links TRBV18 to TRBJ1-1, with D unclear. The CDR3 is made up of 14 amino acids. Germline lookup yields CDR1 KGHSH and CDR2 LQKENI. V shed 3 bases and J shed 6 bases, with 14 bases lying between them. The CDR3 nucleotides are TGTGCCAGCTCACCCGGGCCGAAGTCATCTGAAGCTTTCTTT. It encodes CASSPGPKSSEAFF.

This clonotype occurred a few times. The gene calls are TRBV19 and TRBJ1-1; a weak D match, TRBD1 (6 bases). The CDR3 has 13 amino acids. In germline, CDR1 is LNHDA, CDR2 SQIVND (reference sequence). Trimming pared 6 bases from V and 4 bases from J, leaving 12 bases between. For the CDR3, the DNA is TGTGCCAGTAGATTACAGGGATTCACTGAAGCTTTCTTT. It encodes CASRLQGFTEAFF.

This clonotype was counted between two and nine times. The V gene is TRBV3-1, the J gene TRBJ2-1, with 10 bases fitting TRBD2. Losses at the gene ends were 4 bases for V and 3 bases for J; bases not matched to a gene: 9. Germline assignment: CDR1 LGHDT and CDR2 YNNKEL (reference sequence). The CDR3 has 17 amino acids. CDR3 residues: CASSPRTSGGRYNEQFF. The CDR3 coding sequence is TGTGCCAGCAGCCCGCGGACTAGCGGAGGCCGCTACAATGAGCAGTTCTTC.

This clonotype was counted a single time. The chain is built from TRBV20-1 and TRBJ1-5, with D possibly TRBD1 on 6 matching bases. CDR1 is DFQATT, CDR2 SNEGSKA, per germline (reference sequence). The length of the CDR3 is 15 residues. V lost 2 bases to trimming and J lost 1 base, with 12 bases between them. CDR3 DNA: TGCAGTGCTAGAAGGGGGATCGGGAGCAATCAGCCCCAGCATTTT. It translates to CSARRGIGSNQPQHF.

The chain combines TRBV12-3 or TRBV12-4 with TRBJ2-5; the match to TRBD2 covers 8 bases. Near its end, the DNA agrees better with TRBJ2-1, so the J call may be wrong. The CDR3 has 13 amino acids. CDR3 protein: CASSGTRIDEQFF. DNA of the CDR3: TGTGCCAGCAGTGGGACTAGGATCGATGAGCAGTTCTTC.

This clonotype was counted many times. This chain uses TRBV10-3 with TRBJ1-3, with unresolved D. The germline gives CDR1 ENHRY, CDR2 SYGVKD. The V and J ends lost 6 bases and 2 bases respectively, with 8 bases between them. This CDR3 has 13 amino acids. The CDR3 is CAISGYAGNTIYF. In DNA, the CDR3 is TGTGCCATCAGCGGGTATGCTGGAAACACCATATATTTT.

In this sample, this clonotype turned up a few times. The J gene is TRBJ2-1, the V gene TRBV19, with 7 bases fitting TRBD1. This CDR3 region has 14 residues. V gave up 8 bases and J gave up 2 bases; unmatched junction bases: 6. The V gene's germline CDR1 is LNHDA and CDR2 SQIVND (reference sequence). The CDR3 sequence: CASGTTGPYNEQFF. In nucleotides, the CDR3 is TGTGCCAGTGGAACGACAGGGCCCTACAATGAGCAGTTCTTC.

In this sample, this clonotype turned up many times. This chain links TRBV7-2 with TRBJ2-1; TRBD1 or TRBD2 may be the D gene (6 bases each). Trimming cost V 1 base and J 4 bases, with 11 bases left between them. The length of the CDR3 is 15 residues. Germline CDR1 is SGHTA and CDR2 is FQGNSA. The DNA of the CDR3 is TGTGCCAGCAGCTTAGATACAGGGAGGTACAATGAGCAGTTCTTC. This codes for CASSLDTGRYNEQFF. Supplemented by reference TRBV7-2 and TRBJ2-1, the full variable domain reads GAGVSQSPSNKVTEKGKDVELRCDPISGHTALYWYRQSLGQGLEFLIYFQGNSAPDKSGLPSDRFSAERTGGSVSTLTIQRTQQEDSAVYLCASSLDTGRYNEQFFGPGTRLTVL.

This chain links TRBV3-1 with TRBJ2-7, with unresolved D. The CDR3 contains 12 residues. Trimming stripped 0 bases from V and 7 bases from J, with 7 bases between. CDR1 LGHDT and CDR2 YNNKEL come from the germline V gene (reference sequence). CDR3: CASSQDISEQYF. CDR3 DNA: TGTGCCAGCAGCCAAGATATCAGTGAGCAGTACTTC.

To note about this clonotype: Compared with germline, one end of the junction differs, possibly owing to a read error. V usage is TRBV5-1 and J usage is TRBJ2-5; TRBD1 matches at 8 bases. CDR3 size: 15 residues. The germline V gene encodes CDR1 SGHRS and CDR2 YFSETQ. The CDR3 spells CANSSRDRPFETQYF. CDR3 DNA: TGCGCCAACAGCTCCCGGGACAGGCCTTTTGAGACCCAGTACTTC.

The chain is built from TRBV6-2 or TRBV6-3 and TRBJ1-6; 7 nucleotides agree with TRBD1. CDR1 is MNHEY, CDR2 SVGEGT, per germline. Germline trimming cut 6 bases from V and 7 bases from J; bases unmatched to any gene: 18. This CDR3 spans 18 amino acids. The CDR3 bases are TGTGCCAGCAGGCCACCCGGGACAGAAAAACTTTCGAATTCACCCCTCCACTTT. Its translation: CASRPPGTEKLSNSPLHF.